Listed here are 5 T cell receptor beta chains from one sample, sequenced in a study of blood T cell repertoires in COVID-19. Profiling relied on immunoSEQ multiplex PCR, and the TCRdb table lists in-frame clones only, not all of them. Among about 48,000 clones listed, over 70% were seen once. The specimen sequenced was peripheral blood. Every receptor here comes from a human donor in a cohort sampled during active COVID-19.

The genes are TRBV10-2 and TRBJ1-1; TRBD1 matches 7 bases. V trimming: 5 bases; J trimming: 1 base; junction bases outside the gene matches: 4. The CDR3 extends over 14 amino acids. Germline-derived CDR1 and CDR2 are WSHSY and SAAADI. The CDR3 sequence: CASSLTGANTEAFF. Written as DNA, the CDR3 is TGCGCCAGCAGTCTAACAGGGGCGAACACTGAAGCTTTCTTT.

This clone was detected only once. J is TRBJ2-1 and V is TRBV27, with 15 bases fitting TRBD2. The CDR3 totals 15 residues. The germline CDR1 and CDR2 sequences are MNHEY and SMNVEV (reference sequence). The V segment lost 2 bases and the J segment 9 bases; nucleotides outside the gene matches: 2. The CDR3 loop is CASSLTGLAGGEQFF. CDR3 sequence (DNA): TGTGCCAGCAGTTTAACGGGACTAGCGGGAGGTGAGCAGTTCTTC.

The chain recombines TRBV9 with TRBJ2-1; TRBD2 aligns across 10 bases. Germline CDR1 SGDLS, CDR2 YYNGEE. The length of the CDR3 is 16 residues. The V gene end was trimmed by 0 bases and the J gene end by 6 bases; junction bases not matched to a gene: 6. The CDR3: CASSVGLAGVSNEQFF. The CDR3 nucleotides read TGTGCCAGCAGCGTAGGGCTAGCGGGAGTATCCAATGAGCAGTTCTTC.

Only one count was recorded for this clone. CDR3 sequence: CSVGAGGPIPYEQYF. The CDR3 DNA reads TGCAGCGTTGGGGCGGGAGGGCCTATCCCCTACGAGCAGTACTTC. The chain employs TRBV29-1 and TRBJ2-7; TRBD2 aligns across 9 bases. The CDR3 sequence is 15 residues long. CDR1 and CDR2 (germline): SQVTM, ANQGSEA. The ends lost 4 bases at V and 2 bases at J; junction bases unmatched: 9.

The chain combines TRBV6-4 with TRBJ2-6; weak D call: TRBD1 (6 bases). CDR1 is MRHNA, CDR2 SNTAGT, per germline. CDR3 length: 18 amino acids. V lost 5 bases and J lost 0, with 17 bases in between. CDR3 DNA sequence: TGTGCCAGCAGTCAGAAGGGACACCCCAACTCTGGGGCCAACGTCCTGACTTTC. This sequence encodes CASSQKGHPNSGANVLTF.